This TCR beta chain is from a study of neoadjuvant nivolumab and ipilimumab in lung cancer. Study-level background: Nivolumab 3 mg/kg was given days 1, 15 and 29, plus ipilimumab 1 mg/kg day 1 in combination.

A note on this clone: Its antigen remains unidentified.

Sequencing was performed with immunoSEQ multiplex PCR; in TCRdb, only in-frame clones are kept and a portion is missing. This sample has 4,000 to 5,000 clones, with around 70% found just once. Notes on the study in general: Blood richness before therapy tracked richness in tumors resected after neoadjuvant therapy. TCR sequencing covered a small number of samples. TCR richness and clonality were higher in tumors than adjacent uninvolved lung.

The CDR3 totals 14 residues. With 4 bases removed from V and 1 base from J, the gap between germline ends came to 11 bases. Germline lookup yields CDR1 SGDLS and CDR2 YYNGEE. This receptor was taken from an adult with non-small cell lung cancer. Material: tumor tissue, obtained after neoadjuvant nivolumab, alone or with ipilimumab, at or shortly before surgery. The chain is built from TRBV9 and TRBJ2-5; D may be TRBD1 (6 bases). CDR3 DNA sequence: TGTGCCAGCAGCCCCTGGGACACCCAAGAGACCCAGTACTTC. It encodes CASSPWDTQETQYF.